One sample yielded the 26 T cell receptor beta chains listed below, sequenced in a study of T cell responses to AZD1222 COVID-19 vaccine. Here immunoSEQ multiplex PCR was the method, and the copy in TCRdb shows in-frame clones only, minus some. The sample contains about 120,000 clones, 92% of which appear only once. Specimen: peripheral blood, collected 28 days after the second AZD1222 dose. Receptors originate from an adult who received the AZD1222 COVID-19 vaccine.

The chain couples TRBV9 to TRBJ2-1; D perhaps matches TRBD2 (6 bases). V lost 3 bases to trimming and J lost 2 bases, with 12 bases between them. There are 15 residues in the CDR3. Germline V CDR1 and CDR2: SGDLS, YYNGEE. The CDR3 sequence: CASSADGTPYNEQFF. The CDR3, as DNA: TGTGCCAGCAGCGCCGACGGGACTCCCTACAATGAGCAGTTCTTC.

This clone was detected only a few times. This rearrangement joins TRBV6-6 to TRBJ1-1, with 7 positions matching TRBD1. V shed 6 bases and J 1 base; nucleotides not matched to a gene: 11. This CDR3 contains 16 residues. CDR1 is MNHNY and CDR2 is SVGAGI in the germline V gene (reference sequence). Here the CDR3 reads CASRTGSVGRNTEAFF. CDR3 coding DNA: TGTGCCAGCAGGACAGGGTCGGTGGGTAGGAACACTGAAGCTTTCTTT.

The V and J genes are TRBV19 and TRBJ1-2, with 9 bases matching TRBD1. CDR3 length equals 16 residues. From germline, CDR1 is LNHDA and CDR2 SQIVND (reference sequence). Unmatched junction bases numbered 9, after V lost 3 bases and J lost 4 bases. The CDR3 reads CASSIQAGTGSYGYTF. The CDR3 nucleotides are TGTGCCAGTAGTATCCAAGCCGGGACAGGGTCCTATGGCTACACCTTC.

The V gene is TRBV9, the J gene TRBJ1-1; D is ambiguous. Trimming left V 0 bases short and J 1 base short, with 7 bases between. Germline loops: CDR1 SGDLS, CDR2 YYNGEE. The CDR3 loop spans 14 amino acids. The CDR3 DNA sequence: TGTGCCAGCAGCGTAGTGGGGAAGAACACTGAAGCTTTCTTT. It is translated as CASSVVGKNTEAFF. The variable domain in full, with the rest retrieved from reference TRBV9 and TRBJ1-1, is DSGVTQTPKHLITATGQRVTLRCSPRSGDLSVYWYQQSLDQGLQFLIQYYNGEERAKGNILERFSAQQFPDLHSELNLSSLELGDSALYFCASSVVGKNTEAFFGQGTRLTVV.

J is TRBJ2-7 and V is TRBV7-9; 7 bases are shared with TRBD1. V lost 5 bases and J lost 4; bases outside the gene matches: 8. CDR1 SEHNR and CDR2 FQNEAQ come from the germline V gene (reference sequence). The CDR3 has 14 amino acids. The DNA for the CDR3 is TGTGCCAGCAGCCAAAGACAGGGAGATTACGAGCAGTACTTC. Protein sequence: CASSQRQGDYEQYF.

J is TRBJ2-7 and V is TRBV18; 7 bases align to TRBD2. The CDR3 runs 13 residues. Germline loops: CDR1 KGHSH, CDR2 LQKENI. Trimming cost V 6 bases and J 6 bases; bases outside gene matches: 8. In DNA form, the CDR3 reads TGTGCCAGCTCGGGGGGGAGGGCCCGCGAGCAGTACTTC. Translating gives CASSGGRAREQYF.

The gene calls are TRBV28 and TRBJ2-1, with unresolved D. Germline CDR1 and CDR2: MDHEN and SYDVKM. Trimming took off 8 bases at V and 8 bases at J, with 13 bases between the two ends. The CDR3 is 12 residues long. The CDR3 DNA reads as TGTGCCAGCGATAGCCCATCGGATGAGCAGTTCTTC. Amino acid sequence: CASDSPSDEQFF.

This clone turned up a few times. One junction end disagrees with the germline gene, perhaps due to a read error. The chain recombines TRBV30 with TRBJ2-7, with 10 bases matching TRBD2. CDR1 and CDR2 from the germline V gene are GTSNPN and SVGIG (reference sequence). This CDR3 has 17 residues. CDR3 loop: CAWKYPGLAGVSHEQYF. In DNA, the CDR3 is TGTGCCTGGAAATACCCCGGGCTAGCGGGAGTCTCCCACGAGCAGTACTTC.

This sequence joins TRBV7-8 and TRBJ1-3; D not certain. Trimming left V 5 bases short and J 2 bases short, with 7 bases between. Germline-derived CDR1 and CDR2 are SGHVS and FQNEAQ. There are 13 residues in the CDR3. CDR3 protein: CASSTGPGNTIYF. CDR3 nucleotides: TGTGCCAGCAGCACGGGTCCTGGAAACACCATATATTTT.

V and J are TRBV9 and TRBJ2-1; 10 bases are shared with TRBD2. Germline CDR1 reads SGDLS; CDR2 reads YYNGEE. The CDR3 has 15 amino acids. The junction had 4 bases not matched to a gene; V was cut back by 0 bases and J by 7 bases. The CDR3 coding sequence is TGTGCCAGCAGCGTAGCTAGCGGGAGCTTGAATGAGCAGTTCTTC. Encoded protein: CASSVASGSLNEQFF.

The chain carries TRBV28 and TRBJ1-5; possible D gene TRBD1, 5 bases. Per germline, CDR1 MDHEN and CDR2 SYDVKM. V was trimmed by 6 bases and J by 4 bases, leaving 16 bases between them. The CDR3 contains 15 residues. The CDR3 sequence is CASSPTGGVNQPQHF. For the CDR3, the DNA is TGTGCCAGCAGCCCTACCGGAGGGGTGAATCAGCCCCAGCATTTT.

V and J are TRBV11-2 and TRBJ2-1; 11 nucleotides agree with TRBD1. This CDR3 region has 16 residues. J gave up 7 bases and V 5 bases, and 10 bases lay outside the gene matches. In germline, CDR1 is SGHAT, CDR2 FQNNGV. CDR3 in amino acids: CASSLIGQGARNEQFF. The CDR3 DNA sequence: TGTGCCAGCAGCCTTATCGGACAGGGGGCGAGAAATGAGCAGTTCTTC. Combining the CDR3 with reference TRBV11-2 and TRBJ2-1 gives the whole variable domain EAGVAQSPRYKIIEKRQSVAFWCNPISGHATLYWYQQILGQGPKLLIQFQNNGVVDDSQLPKDRFSAERLKGVDSTLKIQPAKLEDSAVYLCASSLIGQGARNEQFFGPGTRLTVL.

CDR3 DNA sequence: TGTGCCAGCAGTGAATCGGGACAGGGGGAAGATACGCAGTATTTT. Amino acid sequence: CASSESGQGEDTQYF. The chain joins TRBV6-1 to TRBJ2-3, with 11 bases that match TRBD1. After removal of 2 bases from V and 5 bases from J, the junction contained 3 bases not matched to a gene. The V gene's germline CDR1 is MNHNS and CDR2 SASEGT. The CDR3 totals 15 residues.

The count of this clone is one. The chain recombines TRBV6-5 with TRBJ2-7; D call uncertain. Deletions cut 2 bases from V and 6 bases from J, with 11 bases between. This CDR3 is 13 amino acids long. Germline assignment: CDR1 MNHEY and CDR2 SVGAGI. CDR3 protein: CASSYSFPSEQYF. The CDR3 coding sequence is TGTGCCAGCAGTTACAGCTTCCCCAGCGAGCAGTACTTC.

The chain combines TRBV27 with TRBJ1-5; 8 bases are a match to TRBD1. From germline, CDR1 is MNHEY and CDR2 SMNVEV (reference sequence). The CDR3 runs to 17 residues. With 4 bases clipped from V and 0 bases from J, the junction kept 8 bases outside the gene matches. CDR3 amino acids: CASSSDRGAGSNQPQHF. As DNA, the CDR3 is TGTGCCAGCAGTTCCGACAGGGGCGCAGGTAGCAATCAGCCCCAGCATTTT.

V gene TRBV10-2 combines with J gene TRBJ1-5, with D perhaps TRBD1 (6 bases). CDR3 length: 12 residues. From germline, CDR1 is WSHSY and CDR2 SAAADI. Trimming removed 10 bases at V and 6 bases at J, with 13 bases between. The CDR3 DNA reads TGCGCCACCGCAGGGGTTGGTCAGCCCCAGCATTTT. Protein sequence: CATAGVGQPQHF.

The chain couples TRBV18 to TRBJ2-7; D might be TRBD1 (7 bases). Looked up from germline, CDR1 is KGHSH and CDR2 is LQKENI. The CDR3 is made up of 16 amino acids. V was clipped by 0 bases and J by 7 bases, with 19 bases between them. CDR3 DNA: TGTGCCAGCTCACCACCGAATAGGCAGGGGGGTGCGGAGCAGTACTTC. Residues: CASSPPNRQGGAEQYF.

This chain joins TRBV9 and TRBJ2-3; D gene unclear. CDR1 is SGDLS, CDR2 YYNGEE, per germline. The germline V and J ends were trimmed by 1 base and 9 bases, with 15 bases remaining between them. The CDR3 runs to 14 residues. In nucleotides, the CDR3 is TGTGCCAGCAGCGTAAATGATGGATTAGGGACGCAGTATTTT. It codes for CASSVNDGLGTQYF. Full variable domain (rest looked up from reference TRBV9 and TRBJ2-3): DSGVTQTPKHLITATGQRVTLRCSPRSGDLSVYWYQQSLDQGLQFLIQYYNGEERAKGNILERFSAQQFPDLHSELNLSSLELGDSALYFCASSVNDGLGTQYFGPGTRLTVL.

This chain connects TRBV27 to TRBJ1-1; 10 bases are a match to TRBD1. This CDR3 spans 15 amino acids. J gave up 6 bases and V 7 bases, and 11 bases lay outside the gene matches. Germline values: CDR1 MNHEY, CDR2 SMNVEV (reference sequence). The DNA for the CDR3 is TGTGCCAGCAACGACAGGGGGCTGGAGGTTTCTGAAGCTTTCTTT. Amino acids: CASNDRGLEVSEAFF.

This chain connects TRBV6-5 to TRBJ2-7; TRBD1 matches at 8 bases. The CDR3 is made up of 14 amino acids. Looked up from germline, CDR1 is MNHEY and CDR2 is SVGAGI. V trimming: 0 bases; J trimming: 4 bases; junction bases outside the gene matches: 2. For the CDR3, the DNA is TGTGCCAGCAGTTACTCGAGGACAGGGTACGAGCAGTACTTC. Encoded protein: CASSYSRTGYEQYF.

The chain links TRBV6-2 or TRBV6-3 to TRBJ1-2; weak D call: TRBD1 (6 bases). V lost 4 bases to trimming and J lost 4 bases, with 13 bases between them. The CDR3 is 14 amino acids. Germline V lookup: CDR1 MNHEY, CDR2 SVGEGT. CDR3 sequence (DNA): TGTGCCAGCAGTTCCCACAGGGCACTCTATGGCTACACCTTC. The encoded protein is CASSSHRALYGYTF.

V is TRBV5-1 and J is TRBJ2-5; the match to TRBD1 covers 7 bases. Germline V CDR1 and CDR2: SGHRS, YFSETQ. The V segment lost 0 bases and the J segment 5 bases; nucleotides outside the gene matches: 7. The CDR3 loop spans 15 amino acids. Written as DNA, the CDR3 is TGCGCCAGCAGCTTGGCGAGGGGGCTAGGGGAGACCCAGTACTTC. Translated, it gives CASSLARGLGETQYF.

This clone has more than one count but fewer than ten. The chain joins TRBV19 to TRBJ2-5; D unresolved. The V end lost 3 bases, the J end lost 2 bases, and 7 bases lay between the germline ends. From germline, CDR1 is LNHDA and CDR2 SQIVND (reference sequence). CDR3 length equals 13 residues. The CDR3 reads CASSMYQQETQYF. The CDR3 bases are TGTGCCAGTAGTATGTACCAACAAGAGACCCAGTACTTC. The variable domain in full, with the rest retrieved from reference TRBV19 and TRBJ2-5, is DGGITQSPKYLFRKEGQNVTLSCEQNLNHDAMYWYRQDPGQGLRLIYYSQIVNDFQKGDIAEGYSVSREKKESFPLTVTSAQKNPTAFYLCASSMYQQETQYFGPGTRLLVL.

The chain recombines TRBV28 with TRBJ2-6; D is unclear. The V and J ends lost 7 bases and 1 base respectively, with 11 bases between them. Germline V gene sequence: CDR1 MDHEN, CDR2 SYDVKM. The CDR3 totals 15 residues. The DNA of the CDR3 is TGTGCCAGCATGCTAATTGGGTCTGGGGCCAACGTCCTGACTTTC. Translation gives CASMLIGSGANVLTF.

The V and J genes are TRBV5-8 and TRBJ1-3; D unresolved. The germline CDR1 and CDR2 sequences are SGHTS and YDEGEE. Trimming stripped 0 bases from V and 4 bases from J, with 2 bases between. This CDR3 is 12 amino acids long. Written as DNA, the CDR3 is TGTGCCAGCAGCTTGGGCGGAAACACCATATATTTT. This encodes CASSLGGNTIYF.

This chain uses TRBV12-3 or TRBV12-4 with TRBJ1-1; no definite D call. Trimming left V 2 bases short and J 7 bases short, with 11 bases between. CDR3 length: 13 residues. The CDR3 sequence is CASSLFGVGEAFF. CDR3 DNA sequence: TGTGCCAGCAGTTTATTCGGGGTTGGTGAAGCTTTCTTT.